These 13 T cell receptor beta chains were all obtained from the same sample, sequenced in a study of beta chain features in type 1 diabetes. Expressed TCRB transcripts were sequenced after all isolated RNA was converted to cDNA. Here immunoSEQ multiplex PCR was the method, and the copy in TCRdb shows in-frame clones only, minus some. The sample holds under 400,000 clones, 12% to 15% seen once. Sequenced input: central memory CD4+ T cells from blood. All receptors derive from a man aged 25-40 years in good health.

The chain has TRBV6-6 and TRBJ1-5; 7 bases line up with TRBD1. Germline loops: CDR1 MNHNY, CDR2 SVGAGI (reference sequence). The CDR3 has 14 residues. Trimming removed 8 bases from V and 5 bases from J; junction bases left unmatched: 9. CDR3 in amino acids: CASSATGIYQPQHF. The CDR3 coding sequence is TGTGCCAGCTCCGCGACAGGGATCTATCAGCCCCAGCATTTT.

The rearrangement links TRBV27 to TRBJ2-7; the D is unclear. The V gene's germline CDR1 is MNHEY and CDR2 SMNVEV (reference sequence). The CDR3 sequence is 10 residues long. The V end was cut by 10 bases, the J end by 5 bases, with 9 bases between. Here the CDR3 reads CANLRDEQYV. For the CDR3, the DNA is TGTGCCAACCTCCGGGACGAGCAGTACGTC.

This rearrangement joins TRBV6-6 to TRBJ1-3; D gene uncertain. From germline, CDR1 is MNHNY and CDR2 SVGAGI (reference sequence). The CDR3 is made up of 14 amino acids. V was trimmed by 5 bases and J by 0 bases, leaving 8 bases between them. CDR3 in amino acids: CASSPTSSGNTIYF. The DNA of the CDR3 is TGTGCCAGCAGTCCTACTAGCTCTGGAAACACCATATATTTT.

This clone came up a few times. The rearrangement joins TRBV18 to TRBJ2-7, with a possible D match to TRBD1 (6 bases). The V and J ends lost 4 bases and 4 bases respectively, with 11 bases between them. The CDR3 contains 13 residues. Germline-derived CDR1 and CDR2 are KGHSH and LQKENI. The CDR3 loop is CASSLGQTYEQYV. CDR3 bases: TGTGCCAGCTCACTCGGACAGACTTACGAGCAGTACGTC.

In its sample, this clone was seen a few times. The rearrangement links TRBV7-2 to TRBJ1-1, with 7 bases aligning to TRBD1. This CDR3 has 14 amino acids. Looked up from germline, CDR1 is SGHTA and CDR2 is FQGNSA. V lost 1 base to trimming and J lost 7 bases; unmatched junction nucleotides: 6. The CDR3 protein is CASSLEGGLSEAFF. The CDR3 bases are TGTGCCAGCAGCTTAGAAGGGGGCTTGAGTGAAGCTTTCTTT.

In regard to this clone: The same CDR3 also results from other DNA sequences found in this sample. The chain couples TRBV5-1 to TRBJ1-5; D ambiguous. Looked up from germline, CDR1 is SGHRS and CDR2 is YFSETQ. The V gene lost 4 bases and the J gene lost 3 bases, with 11 bases spanning the gap. This CDR3 region has 14 residues. For the CDR3, the DNA is TGCGCCAGCAGCCCTGGGCAGGCCAATCAGCCCCAGCATTTT. Translated, it gives CASSPGQANQPQHF.

The chain has TRBV11-2 and TRBJ2-5; D possibly uses TRBD1 or TRBD2 (8 bases each). Germline V CDR1 and CDR2: SGHAT, FQNNGV. With 5 bases removed from V and 1 base from J, the gap between germline ends came to 20 bases. The CDR3 covers 17 residues. CDR3 amino acids: CASSLPGGAGGQETQYF. The CDR3 bases are TGTGCCAGCAGCCTGCCAGGGGGCGCGGGGGGCCAAGAGACCCAGTACTTC.

The rearrangement links TRBV27 to TRBJ1-1, with no clear D. From germline, CDR1 is MNHEY and CDR2 SMNVEV (reference sequence). The length of the CDR3 is 15 residues. V dropped 2 bases and J dropped 7 bases, with 17 bases sitting between them. The chain's CDR3 is CASSLTQTNRGEAFF. CDR3 nucleotide sequence: TGTGCCAGCAGTTTAACCCAGACGAACAGAGGTGAAGCTTTCTTT.

This clone came up a few times. The chain carries TRBV7-9 and TRBJ2-1, with 13 bases that match TRBD2. CDR1 and CDR2 from the germline V gene are SEHNR and FQNEAQ (reference sequence). CDR3 length: 12 residues. With V trimmed by 5 bases and J by 16 bases, 5 bases remained unmatched. The CDR3 sequence: CASSITSGGAFF. CDR3 DNA sequence: TGTGCCAGCAGCATTACTAGCGGGGGGGCCTTCTTC.

The chain joins TRBV10-2 to TRBJ2-2, with D maybe TRBD1 (6 bases). Germline V gives CDR1 WSHSY, CDR2 SAAADI. CDR3 length equals 13 residues. The ends were cut back, 6 bases at V and 2 bases at J, with 7 bases in the middle. The CDR3 region is CASRQGNTGELFF. Here the CDR3 DNA reads TGCGCCAGCAGACAGGGTAACACCGGGGAGCTGTTTTTT.

The J gene is TRBJ1-1, the V gene TRBV27; TRBD1 matches at 8 bases. Germline V gives CDR1 MNHEY, CDR2 SMNVEV (reference sequence). This CDR3 comprises 14 residues. The junction had 10 bases not matched to a gene; V was cut back by 5 bases and J by 8 bases. The CDR3 protein is CASSLGQGASEAFF. Here the CDR3 DNA reads TGTGCCAGCAGTCTTGGACAGGGTGCTTCGGAAGCTTTCTTT.

This clone was recorded at least ten times. This chain uses TRBV11-2 with TRBJ2-5; no definite D call. V dropped 0 bases and J dropped 4 bases, with 6 bases sitting between them. Looked up from germline, CDR1 is SGHAT and CDR2 is FQNNGV. The CDR3 length is 13 residues. The DNA of the CDR3 is TGTGCCAGCAGCTTAGAGTTCGCAGAGACCCAGTACTTC. The encoded protein is CASSLEFAETQYF. The full variable domain, rest sourced from reference TRBV11-2 and TRBJ2-5, is EAGVAQSPRYKIIEKRQSVAFWCNPISGHATLYWYQQILGQGPKLLIQFQNNGVVDDSQLPKDRFSAERLKGVDSTLKIQPAKLEDSAVYLCASSLEFAETQYFGPGTRLLVL.

In its sample, this clone was seen a few times. Other DNA sequences in this sample translate to the same CDR3. This chain links TRBV18 with TRBJ2-3; D is unresolved. The CDR3 runs 15 residues. In germline, CDR1 is KGHSH, CDR2 LQKENI. The V and J ends lost 3 bases and 1 base respectively, with 11 bases between them. In DNA form, the CDR3 reads TGTGCCAGCTCACCGTCCCCGTCCGGCACAGATACGCAGTATTTT. Translation: CASSPSPSGTDTQYF.